This T cell receptor (beta chain) came from a study of T cell repertoires in cytomegalovirus infection. Study-level background: Matching HLA type, along with CMV infection, was indicated by public TCR beta signatures.

This clonotype was observed at least ten times. Antigen unknown. Study results and caveats: The cumulative frequency of public TCR beta families identified carriers of CMV plus the relevant HLA. The ex vivo response was dominated by HLA-C-restricted CMV-specific TCR beta clonotypes.

TCRdb used MiXCR to reprocess the reads, holding one entry per CDR3 protein. This table has approximately 990,000 distinct CDR3 sequences, 30% to 40% appearing once. The CDR3 length is 13 residues. The V end was cut by 1 base, the J end by 3 bases, with 6 bases between. Per the germline V gene, CDR1 is SEHNR and CDR2 is FQNEAQ (reference sequence). The chain has TRBV7-9 and TRBJ2-5; no clear D. The receptor was derived from a human donor in good health (CMV status not recorded). Some clones in this sample may be carry-over from other donors' samples. Material: cultured CD8+ T cells from PBMCs, obtained from culture after CMV antigen stimulation. The CDR3 sequence: CASSLGQKETQYF. The DNA of the CDR3 is TGTGCCAGCAGCTTAGGGCAAAAAGAGACCCAGTACTTC.